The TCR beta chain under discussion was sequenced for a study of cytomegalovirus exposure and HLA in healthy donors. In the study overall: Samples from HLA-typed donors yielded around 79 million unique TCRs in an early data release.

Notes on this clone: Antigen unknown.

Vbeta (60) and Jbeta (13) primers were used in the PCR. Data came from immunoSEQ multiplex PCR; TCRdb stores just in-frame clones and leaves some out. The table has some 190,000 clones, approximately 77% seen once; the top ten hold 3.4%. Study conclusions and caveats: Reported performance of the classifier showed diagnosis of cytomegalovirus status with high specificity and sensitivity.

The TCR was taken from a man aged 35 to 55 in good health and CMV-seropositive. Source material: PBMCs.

This CDR3 is CASSSRTTGPLRWQFF. The CDR3 coding sequence is TGTGCCAGCAGTTCGCGAACGACAGGGCCCCTAAGATGGCAGTTCTTC. V gene TRBV6-5 combines with J gene TRBJ2-1; 7 positions agree with TRBD1. This CDR3 has 16 residues. With V trimmed by 4 bases and J by 12 bases, 18 bases remained unmatched. In germline, CDR1 is MNHEY, CDR2 SVGAGI.